Sequencing of this TCR beta chain was carried out in a study of T cell changes during pregnancy in multiple sclerosis. After removal of 5 bases from V and 10 bases from J, the junction contained 19 bases not matched to a gene. Germline CDR1 and CDR2: SGHAT and FQNNGV. This CDR3 is 16 amino acids long. TCRdb's copy holds only in-frame clones and misses some; the assay was immunoSEQ multiplex PCR. The sample records tens of thousands of clones, over 85% being singletons. The clonotype was recovered from a female donor in good health, enrolled as a control in a pregnancy study. The V call is TRBV11-2, the J call TRBJ2-7; 8 bases align to TRBD2. The source material was peripheral blood, sampled after pregnancy. Written as DNA, the CDR3 is TGTGCCAGCAGCCATGGGGGGGGCGGGAGGCCCCTTGATCAGTACTTC. Protein product: CASSHGGGGRPLDQYF.